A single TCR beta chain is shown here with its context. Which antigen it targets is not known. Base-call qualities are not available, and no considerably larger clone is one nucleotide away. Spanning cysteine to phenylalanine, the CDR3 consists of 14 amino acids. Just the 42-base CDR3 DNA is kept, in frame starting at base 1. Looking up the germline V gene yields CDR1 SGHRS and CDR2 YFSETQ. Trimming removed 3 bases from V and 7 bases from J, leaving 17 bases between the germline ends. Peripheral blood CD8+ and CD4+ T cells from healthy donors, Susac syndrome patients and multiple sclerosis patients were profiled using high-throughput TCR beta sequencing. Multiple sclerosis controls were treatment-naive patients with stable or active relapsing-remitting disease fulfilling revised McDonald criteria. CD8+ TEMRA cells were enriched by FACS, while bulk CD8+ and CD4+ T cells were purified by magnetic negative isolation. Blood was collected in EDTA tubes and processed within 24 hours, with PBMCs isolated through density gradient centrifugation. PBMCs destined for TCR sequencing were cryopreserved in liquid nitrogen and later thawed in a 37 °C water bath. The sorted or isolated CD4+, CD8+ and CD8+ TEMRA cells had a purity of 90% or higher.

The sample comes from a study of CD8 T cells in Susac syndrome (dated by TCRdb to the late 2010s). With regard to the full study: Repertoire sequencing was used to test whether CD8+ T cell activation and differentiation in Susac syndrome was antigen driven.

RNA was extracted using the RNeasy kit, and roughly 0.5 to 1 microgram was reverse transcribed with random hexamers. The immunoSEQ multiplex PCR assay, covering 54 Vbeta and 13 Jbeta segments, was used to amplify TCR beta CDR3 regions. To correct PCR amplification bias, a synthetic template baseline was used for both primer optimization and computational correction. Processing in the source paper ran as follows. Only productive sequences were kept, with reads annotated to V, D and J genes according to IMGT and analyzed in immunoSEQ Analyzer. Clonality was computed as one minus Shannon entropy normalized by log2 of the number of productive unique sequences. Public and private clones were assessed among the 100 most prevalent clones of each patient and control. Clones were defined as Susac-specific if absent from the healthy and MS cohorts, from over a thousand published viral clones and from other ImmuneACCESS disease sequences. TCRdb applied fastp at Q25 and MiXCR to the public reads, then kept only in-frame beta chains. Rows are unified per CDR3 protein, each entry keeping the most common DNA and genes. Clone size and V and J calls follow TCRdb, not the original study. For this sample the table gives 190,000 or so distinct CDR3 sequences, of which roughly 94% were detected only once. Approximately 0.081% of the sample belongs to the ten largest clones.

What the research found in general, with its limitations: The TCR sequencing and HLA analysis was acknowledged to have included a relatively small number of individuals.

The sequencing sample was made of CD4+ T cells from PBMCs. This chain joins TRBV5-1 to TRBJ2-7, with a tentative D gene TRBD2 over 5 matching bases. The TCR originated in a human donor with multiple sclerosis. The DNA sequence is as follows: TGCGCCAGCAGCTATGGAGGACCAAGCCCTGAGCAGTACTTC. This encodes CASSYGGPSPEQYF.